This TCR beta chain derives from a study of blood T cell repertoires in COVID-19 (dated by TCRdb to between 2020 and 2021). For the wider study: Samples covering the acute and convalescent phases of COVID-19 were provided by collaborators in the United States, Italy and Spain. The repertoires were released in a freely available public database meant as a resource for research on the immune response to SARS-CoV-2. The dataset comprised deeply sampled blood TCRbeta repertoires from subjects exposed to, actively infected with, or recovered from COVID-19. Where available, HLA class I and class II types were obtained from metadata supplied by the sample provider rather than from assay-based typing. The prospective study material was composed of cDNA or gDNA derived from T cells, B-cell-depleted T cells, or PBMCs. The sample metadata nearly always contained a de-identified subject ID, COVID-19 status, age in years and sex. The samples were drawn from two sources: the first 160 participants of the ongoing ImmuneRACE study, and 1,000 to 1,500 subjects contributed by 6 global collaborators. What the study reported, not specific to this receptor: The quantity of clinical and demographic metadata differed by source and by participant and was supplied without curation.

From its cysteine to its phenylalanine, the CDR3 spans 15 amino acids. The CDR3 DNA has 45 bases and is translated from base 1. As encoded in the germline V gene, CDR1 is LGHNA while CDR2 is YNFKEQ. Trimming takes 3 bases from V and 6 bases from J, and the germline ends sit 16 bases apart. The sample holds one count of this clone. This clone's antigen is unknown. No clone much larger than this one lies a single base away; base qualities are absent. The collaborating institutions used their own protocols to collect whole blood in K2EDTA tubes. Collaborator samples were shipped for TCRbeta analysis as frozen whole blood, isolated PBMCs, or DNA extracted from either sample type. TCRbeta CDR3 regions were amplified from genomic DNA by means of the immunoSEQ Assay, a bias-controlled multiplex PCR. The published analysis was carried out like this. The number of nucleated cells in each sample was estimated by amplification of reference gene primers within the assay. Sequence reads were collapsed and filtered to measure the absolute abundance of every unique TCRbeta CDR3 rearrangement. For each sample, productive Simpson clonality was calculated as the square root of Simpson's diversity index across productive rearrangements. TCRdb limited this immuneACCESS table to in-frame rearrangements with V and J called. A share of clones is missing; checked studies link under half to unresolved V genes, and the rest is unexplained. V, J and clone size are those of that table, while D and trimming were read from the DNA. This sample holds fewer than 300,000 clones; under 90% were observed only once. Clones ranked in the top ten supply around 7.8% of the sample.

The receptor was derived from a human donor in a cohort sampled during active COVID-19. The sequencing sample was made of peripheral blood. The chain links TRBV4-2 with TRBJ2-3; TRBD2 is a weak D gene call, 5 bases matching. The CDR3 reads CASSQARGAEDTQYF. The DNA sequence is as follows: TGTGCCAGCAGCCAGGCACGGGGAGCCGAGGATACGCAGTATTTT.